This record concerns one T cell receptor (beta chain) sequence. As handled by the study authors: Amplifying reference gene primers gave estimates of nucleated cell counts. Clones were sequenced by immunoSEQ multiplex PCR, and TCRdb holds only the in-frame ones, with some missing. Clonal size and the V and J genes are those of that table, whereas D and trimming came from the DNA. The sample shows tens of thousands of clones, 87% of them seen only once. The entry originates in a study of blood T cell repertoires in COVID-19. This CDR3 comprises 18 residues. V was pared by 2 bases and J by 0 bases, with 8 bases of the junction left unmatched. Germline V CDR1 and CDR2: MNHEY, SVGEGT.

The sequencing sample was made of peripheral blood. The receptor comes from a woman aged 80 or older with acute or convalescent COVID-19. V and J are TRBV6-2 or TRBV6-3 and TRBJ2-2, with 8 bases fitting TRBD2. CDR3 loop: CASSYHPRLAPNTGELFF. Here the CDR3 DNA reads TGTGCCAGCAGTTACCACCCACGACTAGCGCCGAACACCGGGGAGCTGTTTTTT.